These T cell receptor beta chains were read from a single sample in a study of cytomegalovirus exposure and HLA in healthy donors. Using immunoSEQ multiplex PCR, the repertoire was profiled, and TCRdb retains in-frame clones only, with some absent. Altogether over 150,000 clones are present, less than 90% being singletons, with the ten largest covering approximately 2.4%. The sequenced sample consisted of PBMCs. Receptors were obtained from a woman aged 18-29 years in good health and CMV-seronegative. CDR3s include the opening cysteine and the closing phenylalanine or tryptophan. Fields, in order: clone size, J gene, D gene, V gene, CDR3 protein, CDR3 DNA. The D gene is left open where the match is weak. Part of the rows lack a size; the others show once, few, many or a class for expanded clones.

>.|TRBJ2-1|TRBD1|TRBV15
CATSSPETGLPFRFF
TGTGCCACCAGCAGCCCCGAGACAGGGCTCCCATTCAGGTTCTTC
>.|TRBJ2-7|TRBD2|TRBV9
CASSGGGLAGVPPEQYF
TGTGCCAGCAGCGGTGGGGGGCTAGCGGGAGTCCCACCCGAGCAGTACTTC
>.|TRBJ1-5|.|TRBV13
CASSLGGRTNQPQHF
TGTGCCAGCAGCTTAGGGGGGAGGACCAATCAGCCCCAGCATTTT
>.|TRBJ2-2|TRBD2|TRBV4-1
CASSHFPGLAQTSNTGELFF
TGCGCCAGCAGCCACTTCCCGGGACTAGCGCAAACCTCGAACACCGGGGAGCTGTTTTTT
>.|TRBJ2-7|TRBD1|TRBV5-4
CASSFNIGRTGGYEQYF
TGTGCCAGCAGCTTTAATATTGGGCGGACAGGGGGCTACGAGCAGTACTTC
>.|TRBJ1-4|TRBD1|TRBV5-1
CASSRDRDINEKLFF
TGCGCCAGCAGCCGGGACAGGGATATTAATGAAAAACTGTTTTTT
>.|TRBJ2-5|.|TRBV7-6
CASRRGETQYF
TGTGCCAGCAGAAGGGGAGAGACCCAGTACTTC
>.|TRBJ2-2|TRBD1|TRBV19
CASSMLRTGSGELFF
TGTGCCAGTAGTATGCTACGGACAGGGTCCGGGGAGCTGTTTTTT
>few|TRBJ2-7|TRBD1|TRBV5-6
CASSPGTGGYEQYF
TGTGCCAGCAGCCCCGGGACAGGGGGCTACGAGCAGTACTTC
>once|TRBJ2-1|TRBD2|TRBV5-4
CASSLAVGGGRINEQFF
TGTGCCAGCAGCTTGGCCGTTGGGGGGGGGAGAATCAATGAGCAGTTCTTC
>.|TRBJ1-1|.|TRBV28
CASSLMGGPPEAFF
TGTGCCAGCAGTTTAATGGGGGGACCTCCTGAAGCTTTCTTT
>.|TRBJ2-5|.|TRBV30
CACHIPGLLKETQYF
TGTGCCTGTCACATTCCGGGACTGCTAAAAGAGACCCAGTACTTC
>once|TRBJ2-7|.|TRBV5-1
CASSWVSRYEQYF
TGCGCCAGCAGCTGGGTCTCGAGGTACGAGCAGTACTTC
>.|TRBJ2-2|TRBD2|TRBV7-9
CASSSETSRTGELFF
TGTGCCAGCAGCTCCGAGACTAGCCGAACCGGGGAGCTGTTTTTT
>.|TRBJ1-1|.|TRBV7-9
CASSPPYATEAFF
TGTGCCAGCAGCCCCCCCTACGCTACTGAAGCTTTCTTT
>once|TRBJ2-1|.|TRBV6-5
CASRLDAASNEQFF
TGTGCCAGCAGGCTTGACGCGGCTTCCAATGAGCAGTTCTTC
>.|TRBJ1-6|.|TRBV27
CASTEGTPGPLHF
TGTGCCAGCACGGAGGGAACCCCTGGCCCCCTCCACTTT
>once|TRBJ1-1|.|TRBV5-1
CASSLTGYTEAFF
TGCGCCAGCAGCTTGACGGGATACACTGAAGCTTTCTTT
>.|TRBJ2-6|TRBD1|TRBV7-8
CASSDRAISGANVLTF
TGTGCCAGCAGCGACAGGGCCATCTCTGGGGCCAACGTCCTGACTTTC
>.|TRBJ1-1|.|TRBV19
CASSIQFMNTEAFF
TGTGCCAGTAGTATCCAGTTCATGAACACTGAAGCTTTCTTT
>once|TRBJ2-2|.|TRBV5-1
CASSFEGDSAGELFF
TGCGCCAGCAGCTTCGAGGGAGATTCGGCCGGGGAGCTGTTTTTT
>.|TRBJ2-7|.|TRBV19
CASNKGNRPYEQYF
TGTGCCAGTAACAAGGGGAATCGACCTTACGAGCAGTACTTC
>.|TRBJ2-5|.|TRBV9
CASSVAVNQETQYF
TGTGCCAGCAGCGTAGCGGTCAACCAAGAGACCCAGTACTTC
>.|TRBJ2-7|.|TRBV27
CASSWGHTRYEQYF
TGTGCCAGCAGTTGGGGGCACACCAGATACGAGCAGTACTTC
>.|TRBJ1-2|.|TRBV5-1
CASSRGTVDYGYTF
TGCGCCAGCAGCCGAGGGACTGTGGACTATGGCTACACCTTC
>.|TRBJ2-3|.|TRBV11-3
CASSPGGRSDTQYF
TGTGCCAGCAGCCCCGGGGGGCGCTCAGATACGCAGTATTTT
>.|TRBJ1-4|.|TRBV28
CASGGASSLTTNEKLFF
TGTGCCAGCGGCGGGGCGTCCTCCCTAACAACTAATGAAAAACTGTTTTTT
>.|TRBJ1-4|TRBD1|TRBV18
CASSPYEQGAGEKLFF
TGTGCCAGCTCACCATACGAACAGGGGGCAGGTGAAAAACTGTTTTTT
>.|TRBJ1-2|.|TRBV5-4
CASSPRTEDYGYTF
TGTGCCAGCAGCCCCAGGACAGAAGACTATGGCTACACCTTC
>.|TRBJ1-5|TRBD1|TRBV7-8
CASSFHRDRVNQPQHF
TGTGCCAGCAGCTTCCATCGGGACAGGGTCAATCAGCCCCAGCATTTT
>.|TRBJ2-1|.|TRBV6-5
CASMTVGQVFF
TGTGCCAGCATGACCGTGGGCCAGGTTTTCTTC
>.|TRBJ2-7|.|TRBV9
CASSVGGYDTGEQYF
TGTGCCAGCAGCGTAGGAGGGTACGATACGGGCGAGCAGTACTTC
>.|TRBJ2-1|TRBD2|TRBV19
CASRAGTSGINEQFF
TGTGCCAGTAGGGCCGGGACTAGCGGGATCAATGAGCAGTTCTTC
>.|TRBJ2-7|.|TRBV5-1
CASSLEGKYEQYF
TGCGCCAGCAGCTTGGAGGGGAAATACGAGCAGTACTTC
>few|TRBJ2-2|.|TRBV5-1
CASSWGTTYFSANTGELFF
TGCGCCAGCAGCTGGGGGACAACTTACTTTTCTGCGAACACCGGGGAGCTGTTTTTT
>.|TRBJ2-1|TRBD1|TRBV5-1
CASSPGGKSYNEQFF
TGCGCCAGCAGCCCAGGGGGCAAGTCCTACAATGAGCAGTTCTTC
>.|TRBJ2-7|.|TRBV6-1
CASSEGAGRNEQYF
TGTGCCAGCAGTGAAGGGGCAGGGAGGAACGAGCAGTACTTC
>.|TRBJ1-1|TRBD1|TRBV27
CASSPDRGTEAFF
TGTGCCAGCAGCCCCGACAGGGGCACTGAAGCTTTCTTT
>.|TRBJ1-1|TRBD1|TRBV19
CASSAGTGKSEAFF
TGTGCCAGTTCTGCCGGGACAGGGAAGTCTGAAGCTTTCTTT
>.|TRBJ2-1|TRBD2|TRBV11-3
CASSRLAGGNEQFF
TGTGCCAGCAGTAGACTAGCGGGAGGGAATGAGCAGTTCTTC
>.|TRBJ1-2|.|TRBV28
CASGLDGDGYTF
TGTGCCAGCGGTCTCGACGGAGATGGCTACACCTTC
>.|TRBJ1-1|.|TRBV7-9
CAIRDSLFTEAFF
TGTGCCATCCGAGACAGTCTTTTCACTGAAGCTTTCTTT